Reported below is one TCR beta chain. What it binds is unknown. The source of the sample is a study of cytomegalovirus exposure and HLA in healthy donors. 60 Vbeta and 13 Jbeta primers were used in PCR. The data were produced by immunoSEQ multiplex PCR, yet TCRdb's version contains in-frame clones alone and is incomplete. In the table there are 110,000 to 150,000 clones, about 70% of which are singletons. Broader study findings: Roughly uniform sequencing depth across donors was assumed, possibly incorrectly.

The source is a man younger than 35 in good health and CMV-seronegative. The specimen sequenced was PBMCs.

CDR3 loop: CASRQSRGNAGELFF. The CDR3 region has the DNA TGTGCCAGCAGGCAAAGTAGGGGAAACGCCGGGGAGCTGTTTTTT. The V gene is TRBV28, the J gene TRBJ2-2; tentative D call: TRBD1 (5 bases). The V end was cut by 6 bases, the J end by 6 bases, with 17 bases between. The CDR3 covers 15 residues. CDR1 MDHEN and CDR2 SYDVKM come from the germline V gene.